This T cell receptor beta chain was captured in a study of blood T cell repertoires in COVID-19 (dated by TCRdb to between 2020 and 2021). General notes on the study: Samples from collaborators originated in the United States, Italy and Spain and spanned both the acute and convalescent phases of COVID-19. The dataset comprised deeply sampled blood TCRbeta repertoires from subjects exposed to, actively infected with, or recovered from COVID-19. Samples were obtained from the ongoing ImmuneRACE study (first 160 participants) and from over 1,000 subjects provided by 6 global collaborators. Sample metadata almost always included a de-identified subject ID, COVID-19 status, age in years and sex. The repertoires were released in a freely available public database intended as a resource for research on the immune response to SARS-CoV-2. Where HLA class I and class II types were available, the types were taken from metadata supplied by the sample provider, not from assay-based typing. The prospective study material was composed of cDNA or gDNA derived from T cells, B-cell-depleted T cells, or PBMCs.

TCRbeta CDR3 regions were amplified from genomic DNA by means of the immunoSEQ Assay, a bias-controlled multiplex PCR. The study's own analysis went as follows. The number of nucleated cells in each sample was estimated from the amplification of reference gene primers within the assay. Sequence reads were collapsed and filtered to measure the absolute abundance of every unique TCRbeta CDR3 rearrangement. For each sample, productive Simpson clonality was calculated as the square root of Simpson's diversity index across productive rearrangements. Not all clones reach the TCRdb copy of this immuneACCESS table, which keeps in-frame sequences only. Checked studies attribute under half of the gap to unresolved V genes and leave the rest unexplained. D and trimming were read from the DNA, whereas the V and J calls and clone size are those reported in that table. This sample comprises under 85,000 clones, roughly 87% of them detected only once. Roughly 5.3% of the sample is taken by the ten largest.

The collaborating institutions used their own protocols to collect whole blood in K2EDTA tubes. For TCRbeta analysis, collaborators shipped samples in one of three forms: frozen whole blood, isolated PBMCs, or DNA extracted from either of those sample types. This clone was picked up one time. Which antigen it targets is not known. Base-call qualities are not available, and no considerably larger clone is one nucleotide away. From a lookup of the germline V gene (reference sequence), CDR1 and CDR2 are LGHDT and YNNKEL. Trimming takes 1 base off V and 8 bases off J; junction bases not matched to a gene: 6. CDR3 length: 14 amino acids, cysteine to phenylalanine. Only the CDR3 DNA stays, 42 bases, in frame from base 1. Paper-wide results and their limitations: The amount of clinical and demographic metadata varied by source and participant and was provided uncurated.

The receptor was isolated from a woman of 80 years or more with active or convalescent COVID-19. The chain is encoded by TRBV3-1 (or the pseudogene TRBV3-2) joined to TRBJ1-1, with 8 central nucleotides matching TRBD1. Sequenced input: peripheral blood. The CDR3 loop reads CASSQGAGGGEAFF. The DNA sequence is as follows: TGTGCCAGCAGCCAAGGTGCAGGGGGCGGCGAAGCTTTCTTT.